One and the same sample provided the 26 T cell receptor beta chains below, sequenced in a study of neoadjuvant anti-PD-1 for oral cavity cancer. Documented time point: after neoadjuvant nivolumab, at surgical resection. The assay was immunoSEQ multiplex PCR, and TCRdb's table has in-frame clones only and misses some. This table holds 68,000 or so clones, 70% to 90% found once. The sample here was PBMCs, taken after nivolumab (anti-PD-1) treatment. The receptors were sampled from a person aged 35-80 years with oral cavity squamous cell carcinoma.

This clone was picked up a small number of times. This chain links TRBV6-5 with TRBJ1-3; the D gene is possibly TRBD1 (6 bases). CDR1 is MNHEY, CDR2 SVGAGI, per germline. V was shortened by 9 bases and J by 4 bases, with 16 bases between the two germline ends. The CDR3 contains 14 residues. CDR3 loop: CARTYRVRGNTIYF. CDR3 in DNA: TGTGCCAGGACGTACAGGGTTCGGGGAAACACCATATATTTT.

The chain couples TRBV5-1 to TRBJ2-2, with D tentatively TRBD2 (6 bases). V was cut by 2 bases and J by 6 bases, with 8 bases left in between. Germline CDR1 is SGHRS and CDR2 is YFSETQ. This CDR3 has 13 amino acids. The CDR3 DNA reads as TGCGCCAGCAGCTTCGGGGGTCCCGGGGAGCTGTTTTTT. Its translation is CASSFGGPGELFF.

J is TRBJ1-1 and V is TRBV11-2; 7 nucleotides match TRBD1. The germline CDR1 and CDR2 sequences are SGHAT and FQNNGV. V lost 5 bases and J lost 4; bases outside the gene matches: 7. CDR3 length: 14 residues. Here the CDR3 DNA reads TGTGCCAGCAGCCTCCAACAGGGGAGCACTGAAGCTTTCTTT. Its translation is CASSLQQGSTEAFF.

The V gene is TRBV2, the J gene TRBJ1-5, with TRBD1 matching over 7 bases. The CDR3 extends over 15 amino acids. In germline, CDR1 is SNHLY, CDR2 FYNNEI. V gave up 6 bases and J gave up 2 bases; unmatched junction bases: 7. The CDR3: CASRDRQGGNQPQHF. In DNA form, the CDR3 reads TGTGCCAGCAGAGATAGACAGGGAGGCAATCAGCCCCAGCATTTT.

The CDR3 DNA is TGTGCCAGCAGTTTACGCGGGGCCTATAGCGGGAGGGCACACGAGCAGTACTTC. This sequence encodes CASSLRGAYSGRAHEQYF. The rearrangement links TRBV27 to TRBJ2-7; 11 nucleotides align to TRBD2. The CDR3 runs 18 residues. CDR1 and CDR2 (germline): MNHEY, SMNVEV (reference sequence). V was clipped by 2 bases and J by 5 bases; unmatched bases: 14.

V gene TRBV19 combines with J gene TRBJ1-5; the D gene is possibly TRBD1 (5 bases). Per germline, CDR1 LNHDA and CDR2 SQIVND (reference sequence). This CDR3 region has 17 residues. V was shortened by 4 bases and J by 5 bases, with 21 bases between the two germline ends. Here the CDR3 reads CASSNPTGLGGDQPQHF. The CDR3 bases are TGTGCCAGTAGTAACCCAACAGGTCTGGGGGGGGATCAGCCCCAGCATTTT.

The genes are TRBV27 and TRBJ1-1; D gene unclear. With 6 bases removed from V and 6 bases from J, the gap between germline ends came to 8 bases. The germline V gene encodes CDR1 MNHEY and CDR2 SMNVEV (reference sequence). This CDR3 region has 11 residues. For the CDR3, the DNA is TGTGCCAGCAGGAGGGCCGCTGAAGCTTTCTTT. Amino acids: CASRRAAEAFF.

The chain joins TRBV13 to TRBJ2-3, with 8 bases fitting TRBD2. Germline lookup yields CDR1 PRHDT and CDR2 FYEKMQ (reference sequence). This CDR3 contains 15 residues. After removal of 2 bases from V and 6 bases from J, the junction contained 7 bases not matched to a gene. The CDR3 sequence: CASSLRGLGDDTQYF. The CDR3 nucleotides are TGTGCCAGCAGCTTAAGGGGACTAGGAGACGATACGCAGTATTTT.

This sequence joins TRBV7-3 and TRBJ2-7; 7 nucleotides match TRBD2. The germline CDR1 and CDR2 sequences are SGHTA and FQGTGA. J lost 1 base, V lost 5 bases, and 11 bases had no gene match. This CDR3 spans 16 amino acids. The CDR3 here is CASSPGPAGNSYEQYF. DNA of the CDR3: TGTGCCAGCAGCCCGGGGCCAGCGGGGAATTCCTACGAGCAGTACTTC. Variable domain in full (rest from reference TRBV7-3 and TRBJ2-7): GAGVSQTPSNKVTEKGKYVELRCDPISGHTALYWYRQSLGQGPEFLIYFQGTGAADDSGLPNDRFFAVRPEGSVSTLKIQRTERGDSAVYLCASSPGPAGNSYEQYFGPGTRLTVT.

This chain uses TRBV5-1 with TRBJ2-7; D not resolved. V gave up 3 bases and J gave up 4 bases, with 8 bases separating them. CDR3 length: 12 residues. CDR1 and CDR2 (germline): SGHRS, YFSETQ. CDR3 nucleotide sequence: TGCGCCAGCAGCTCTGAGATGTACGAGCAGTACTTC. Its translation is CASSSEMYEQYF.

The chain combines TRBV27 with TRBJ2-1; D is unclear. Germline-derived CDR1 and CDR2 are MNHEY and SMNVEV (reference sequence). The CDR3 extends over 15 amino acids. V was clipped by 6 bases and J by 0 bases, with 12 bases between them. CDR3 amino acids: CASRPGRVSYNEQFF. Here the CDR3 DNA reads TGTGCCAGCAGACCGGGTCGAGTCTCCTACAATGAGCAGTTCTTC.

The chain couples TRBV30 to TRBJ1-1; D is unclear. The CDR3 has 14 amino acids. V shed 4 bases and J shed 0 bases, with 12 bases lying between them. Germline values: CDR1 GTSNPN, CDR2 SVGIG (reference sequence). The CDR3 here is CAWKGRIMNTEAFF. CDR3 bases: TGTGCCTGGAAGGGCAGGATAATGAACACTGAAGCTTTCTTT.

V and J are TRBV19 and TRBJ1-2; the D gene is possibly TRBD1 (5 bases). V gave up 6 bases and J gave up 4 bases, with 15 bases separating them. The V gene's germline CDR1 is LNHDA and CDR2 SQIVND (reference sequence). The CDR3 runs 14 residues. In DNA, the CDR3 is TGTGCCAGTAGAGGGACTGCGACTACCTATGGCTACACCTTC. Protein: CASRGTATTYGYTF. Using reference TRBV19 and TRBJ1-2 for the parts outside the CDR3, the full variable domain is DGGITQSPKYLFRKEGQNVTLSCEQNLNHDAMYWYRQDPGQGLRLIYYSQIVNDFQKGDIAEGYSVSREKKESFPLTVTSAQKNPTAFYLCASRGTATTYGYTFGSGTRLTVV.

The chain joins TRBV6-5 to TRBJ1-2; D perhaps matches TRBD1 (5 bases). Trimming removed 2 bases at V and 1 base at J, with 8 bases between. This CDR3 comprises 14 residues. Germline V gene lookup returns CDR1 MNHEY and CDR2 SVGAGI. CDR3 region: CASSYEGVNYGYTF. The CDR3, as DNA: TGTGCCAGCAGTTACGAAGGGGTTAACTATGGCTACACCTTC.

The CDR3 loop is CASISRALEQYF. CDR3 nucleotide sequence: TGTGCCAGCATTTCCCGGGCGCTCGAGCAGTACTTC. This chain connects TRBV28 to TRBJ2-7; D remains ambiguous. The germline gives CDR1 MDHEN, CDR2 SYDVKM. With 7 bases removed from V and 6 bases from J, the gap between germline ends came to 13 bases. The length of the CDR3 is 12 residues.

Worth noting for this clone: This same CDR3 is encoded by further DNA sequences in the sample. The chain recombines TRBV6-5 with TRBJ2-3; 7 nucleotides align to TRBD1. Germline lookup yields CDR1 MNHEY and CDR2 SVGAGI. Trimming at V came to 0 bases and at J to 2 bases, leaving 2 bases not matched to a gene. The CDR3 loop spans 15 amino acids. The CDR3 region has the DNA TGTGCCAGCAGTTACTCCGGGACAGACACAGATACGCAGTATTTT. Its translation: CASSYSGTDTDTQYF.

The chain joins TRBV30 to TRBJ2-1; D perhaps matches TRBD2 (6 bases). Germline CDR1 and CDR2: GTSNPN and SVGIG (reference sequence). Trimming shortened V by 2 bases and J by 8 bases, and 25 bases separated the two germline ends. The CDR3 length is 17 residues. CDR3 nucleotides: TGTGCCTGGAGTATGGGGATGACCCGGGGGATTGGCGATGAGCAGTTCTTC. Translation gives CAWSMGMTRGIGDEQFF.

This clone was recorded a few times. J is TRBJ1-2 and V is TRBV14, with D unresolved. Trimming stripped 4 bases from V and 4 bases from J, with 16 bases between. The CDR3 extends over 15 amino acids. Germline CDR1 SGHDN, CDR2 FVKESK. The CDR3 DNA reads as TGTGCCAGCAGCCTCGCCCCCCTCGAGGGCTATGGCTACACCTTC. Translated, it gives CASSLAPLEGYGYTF.

This chain connects TRBV6-1 to TRBJ2-2; TRBD2 aligns across 7 bases. The trim removed 2 bases at V and 5 bases at J, leaving 11 bases unmatched. The CDR3 length is 17 residues. Germline V lookup: CDR1 MNHNS, CDR2 SASEGT. The CDR3 loop reads CASSELEGGRRTGELFF. In nucleotides, the CDR3 is TGTGCCAGCAGTGAATTGGAGGGCGGGAGACGGACCGGGGAGCTGTTTTTT.

The chain uses TRBV20-1 and TRBJ2-4; no reliable D call. Germline V lookup: CDR1 DFQATT, CDR2 SNEGSKA (reference sequence). Trimming took 6 bases from V and 10 from J, leaving 13 bases between them. CDR3 size: 11 residues. The CDR3 DNA follows: TGCAGTGCCCCCTCGCCGGTTATTCAGTACTTC. Translating gives CSAPSPVIQYF.

Remarks on this clone: Germline is not matched at one junction end, which may reflect a read error. The chain couples TRBV6-4 to TRBJ1-1; no definite D call. The germline CDR1 and CDR2 sequences are MRHNA and SNTAGT. CDR3 length equals 9 residues. Here the CDR3 reads CMTGTEAFF. CDR3 coding DNA: TGCATGACGGGAACTGAAGCTTTCTTT.

CDR3 in DNA: TGTGCCAGCAGCGTAGCTATTCAGGGGGCAGATACGCAGTATTTT. Protein sequence: CASSVAIQGADTQYF. The chain links TRBV9 to TRBJ2-3; TRBD1 aligns across 7 bases. Unmatched junction bases numbered 5, after V lost 0 bases and J lost 4 bases. CDR3 size: 15 residues. Per germline, CDR1 SGDLS and CDR2 YYNGEE.

This clone was detected only once. The chain recombines TRBV19 with TRBJ1-2; the D is unclear. This CDR3 contains 14 residues. The germline CDR1 and CDR2 sequences are LNHDA and SQIVND (reference sequence). The V and J ends lost 6 bases and 2 bases respectively, with 13 bases between them. The CDR3 nucleotides read TGTGCCAGTAGCCGAGTGGACCTCAACTATGGCTACACCTTC. It encodes CASSRVDLNYGYTF. Using reference TRBV19 and TRBJ1-2 for the parts outside the CDR3, the full variable domain is DGGITQSPKYLFRKEGQNVTLSCEQNLNHDAMYWYRQDPGQGLRLIYYSQIVNDFQKGDIAEGYSVSREKKESFPLTVTSAQKNPTAFYLCASSRVDLNYGYTFGSGTRLTVV.

V and J are TRBV28 and TRBJ1-5, with unresolved D. V shed 8 bases and J shed 6 bases, with 14 bases lying between them. The V gene's germline CDR1 is MDHEN and CDR2 SYDVKM. CDR3 length equals 13 residues. The CDR3 here is CASVGKASQPQHF. CDR3 nucleotides: TGTGCCAGCGTCGGCAAGGCCAGTCAGCCCCAGCATTTT.

The V gene is TRBV28, the J gene TRBJ2-5; D is uncertain. Germline lookup yields CDR1 MDHEN and CDR2 SYDVKM. Trimming took 7 bases from V and 3 from J, leaving 15 bases between them. The CDR3 extends over 14 amino acids. The CDR3 sequence is CASNSGNAEETQYF. Here the CDR3 DNA reads TGTGCCAGCAACTCCGGCAACGCCGAAGAGACCCAGTACTTC.

The rearrangement links TRBV30 to TRBJ2-7; possible D gene TRBD1, 6 bases. Germline assignment: CDR1 GTSNPN and CDR2 SVGIG (reference sequence). The CDR3 has 12 residues. V was cut by 5 bases and J by 3 bases, with 11 bases left in between. Here the CDR3 reads CAWSTGYYEQYF. CDR3 in DNA: TGTGCCTGGTCAACAGGGTACTACGAGCAGTACTTC. The entire variable domain, with the rest obtained from reference TRBV30 and TRBJ2-7, is as follows: SQTIHQWPATLVQPVGSPLSLECTVEGTSNPNLYWYRQAAGRGLQLLFYSVGIGQISSEVPQNLSASRPQDRQFILSSKKLLLSDSGFYLCAWSTGYYEQYFGPGTRLTVT.